This note documents a single T cell receptor (beta chain) sequence. Its antigen remains unidentified. With 3 bases removed from V and 0 bases from J, the gap between germline ends came to 6 bases. The CDR3 runs to 13 residues. The germline V gene has CDR1 MNHEY and CDR2 SVGAGI. The entry originates in a study of T cell responses to AZD1222 COVID-19 vaccine. Study-level findings and limits: Among the donors, most were white British and more were female, and clonal diversity was possibly underestimated.

Using immunoSEQ multiplex PCR, the repertoire was profiled, and TCRdb retains in-frame clones only, with some absent. Of more than 85,000 clones in the sample, 70% to 90% are singletons; the top ten hold 4.5% to 6%. Sequenced here: peripheral blood, sampled on day 0 of AZD1222 vaccination. This receptor was obtained from an adult in good health. The V and J genes are TRBV6-5 and TRBJ2-7; no clear D. CDR3 region: CASSYLSSYEQYF. CDR3 bases: TGTGCCAGCAGTTATCTGAGCTCCTACGAGCAGTACTTC.